One sample yielded the 27 T cell receptor beta chains listed below, sequenced in a study of T cells after yellow fever vaccination. TCRdb processed the 5' RACE reads anew with MiXCR; each CDR3 protein has one entry. Here the sample spans almost 600,000 distinct CDR3 sequences, 13% being singletons. The sequenced sample was PBMCs, obtained on the day of the yellow fever booster vaccination. All receptors come from a man aged 25-45 years who received the YFV17D yellow fever vaccine.

This clonotype was recorded a few times. V gene TRBV20-1 combines with J gene TRBJ2-6; no clear D. Germline CDR1 and CDR2: DFQATT and SNEGSKA (reference sequence). V lost 0 bases and J 0 bases, leaving 12 bases between the germline ends. The CDR3 length is 17 residues. CDR3 protein: CSARDPRSVSGANVLTF. CDR3 nucleotide sequence: TGCAGTGCTAGAGATCCCCGATCGGTCTCTGGGGCCAACGTCCTGACTTTC.

The chain employs TRBV7-2 and TRBJ2-5, with TRBD2 matching 14 bases. Trimming took 5 bases from V and 4 from J; bases not matched to a gene: 6. The CDR3 totals 16 residues. CDR1 and CDR2 from the germline V gene are SGHTA and FQGNSA. The CDR3 DNA follows: TGTGCCAGCAGCCCCTCGGGACTAGCGGGAGTAGAGACCCAGTACTTC. As protein: CASSPSGLAGVETQYF.

The CDR3 sequence: CASSLLRQYSGTGTSSCNQPQHF. CDR3 sequence (DNA): TGCGCCAGCAGCTTGCTACGACAATACTCCGGGACAGGAACTTCCAGTTGCAATCAGCCCCAGCATTTT. This chain uses TRBV5-1 with TRBJ1-5; 8 bases agree with TRBD1. The junction had 26 bases not matched to a gene; V was cut back by 1 base and J by 2 bases. CDR3 length equals 23 residues. Germline values: CDR1 SGHRS, CDR2 YFSETQ.

This clonotype has a handful of counts. This chain uses TRBV12-3 or TRBV12-4 with TRBJ2-7; the D gene could be TRBD1 or TRBD2 (5 bases each). The CDR3 covers 12 residues. Trimming shortened V by 6 bases and J by 4 bases, and 10 bases separated the two germline ends. The CDR3 sequence: CASSRGQYEQYF. The CDR3 DNA reads TGTGCCAGCAGCCGGGGCCAATACGAGCAGTACTTC.

Note on this clonotype: This may be a read error: a much more frequent sequence differs by one nucleotide. V is TRBV6-5 and J is TRBJ2-7; the match to TRBD1 covers 7 bases. The germline CDR1 and CDR2 sequences are MNHEY and SVGAGI. The CDR3 is 13 residues long. J lost 2 bases, V lost 2 bases, and 0 bases had no gene match. CDR3 region: CASSYQGAYEQYF. CDR3 DNA: TGTGCCAGCAGTTACCAGGGGGCCTACGAGCAGTACTTC.

The chain carries TRBV10-3 and TRBJ1-6; 11 bases match TRBD1. Germline V CDR1 and CDR2: ENHRY, SYGVKD. Trimming cost V 3 bases and J 10 bases; bases outside gene matches: 5. This CDR3 spans 15 amino acids. CDR3 in DNA: TGTGCCATCAGTGAAGGCGGACAGGGGGCCTCACCCCTCCACTTT. Its translation: CAISEGGQGASPLHF.

This clonotype appeared a few times. The gene calls are TRBV11-2 and TRBJ2-1, with D possibly matching TRBD1 (5 bases). The CDR3 has 15 residues. Trimming pared 2 bases from V and 0 bases from J, leaving 8 bases between. The germline gives CDR1 SGHAT, CDR2 FQNNGV. The CDR3 protein is CASSLQGRSYNEQFF. The CDR3 DNA is TGTGCCAGCAGCTTACAGGGCCGCTCCTACAATGAGCAGTTCTTC. Variable domain in full (rest from reference TRBV11-2 and TRBJ2-1): EAGVAQSPRYKIIEKRQSVAFWCNPISGHATLYWYQQILGQGPKLLIQFQNNGVVDDSQLPKDRFSAERLKGVDSTLKIQPAKLEDSAVYLCASSLQGRSYNEQFFGPGTRLTVL.

This clonotype was observed a few times. The chain employs TRBV11-3 and TRBJ2-2; D is possibly TRBD1 (6 bases). The CDR3 runs to 17 residues. Germline V gene sequence: CDR1 SGHNT, CDR2 YENEEA. The V gene lost 3 bases and the J gene lost 7 bases, with 21 bases spanning the gap. For the CDR3, the DNA is TGTGCCAGCAGCTTTGCCGGGACAAGGCAAGTCGTCGGGGAGCTGTTTTTT. Its protein is CASSFAGTRQVVGELFF.

In its sample, this clonotype was seen a few times. This chain joins TRBV30 and TRBJ1-6, with 7 bases fitting TRBD1. Germline-derived CDR1 and CDR2 are GTSNPN and SVGIG (reference sequence). This CDR3 has 13 amino acids. With V trimmed by 8 bases and J by 3 bases, 4 bases remained unmatched. The CDR3 DNA reads TGTGCCGGCCGGGACAGCTATAATTCACCCCTCCACTTT. Translating it yields CAGRDSYNSPLHF.

The gene calls are TRBV5-1 and TRBJ2-3; D not certain. Trimming shortened V by 2 bases and J by 2 bases, and 9 bases separated the two germline ends. This CDR3 is built from 14 residues. CDR1 SGHRS and CDR2 YFSETQ come from the germline V gene. CDR3: CASSFDLLTDTQYF. The CDR3 DNA follows: TGCGCCAGCAGCTTTGACCTCCTCACAGATACGCAGTATTTT. Based on the CDR3 plus reference TRBV5-1 and TRBJ2-3, the full variable domain is KAGVTQTPRYLIKTRGQQVTLSCSPISGHRSVSWYQQTPGQGLQFLFEYFSETQRNKGNFPGRFSGRQFSNSRSEMNVSTLELGDSALYLCASSFDLLTDTQYFGPGTRLTVL.

This clonotype was seen a few times. V gene TRBV12-3 or TRBV12-4 combines with J gene TRBJ2-7, with D unresolved. The ends were cut back, 4 bases at V and 0 bases at J, with 10 bases in the middle. The CDR3 has 14 amino acids. The CDR3 loop is CASSSGRLSYEQYF. Written as DNA, the CDR3 is TGTGCCAGCAGTTCGGGCCGCCTCTCCTACGAGCAGTACTTC.

In its sample, this clonotype was seen a few times. The chain recombines TRBV20-1 with TRBJ1-5; D might be TRBD1 (5 bases). Trimming took 0 bases from V and 5 from J, leaving 11 bases between them. CDR1 DFQATT and CDR2 SNEGSKA come from the germline V gene (reference sequence). There are 14 residues in the CDR3. CDR3 DNA: TGCAGTGCTAGAGATCAACAGGTCGATCAGCCCCAGCATTTT. Protein: CSARDQQVDQPQHF.

The chain joins TRBV20-1 to TRBJ2-3, with D possibly called TRBD1 or TRBD2 (5 bases each). The CDR3 loop spans 15 amino acids. Trimming stripped 0 bases from V and 2 bases from J, with 12 bases between. Per germline, CDR1 DFQATT and CDR2 SNEGSKA (reference sequence). The CDR3 here is CSARDVGEYTDTQYF. The CDR3 DNA is TGCAGTGCTAGAGATGTGGGGGAGTACACAGATACGCAGTATTTT.

This clonotype was detected a few times. The V and J genes are TRBV18 and TRBJ2-3; D uncertain. The germline V gene has CDR1 KGHSH and CDR2 LQKENI. Trimming took off 0 bases at V and 5 bases at J, with 12 bases between the two ends. The CDR3 runs 15 residues. Written as DNA, the CDR3 is TGTGCCAGCTCACCACCTAACTACTCCGAAGATACGCAGTATTTT. Amino acids: CASSPPNYSEDTQYF.

This rearrangement joins TRBV5-1 to TRBJ2-1, with 7 bases identical to TRBD1. After removal of 4 bases from V and 5 bases from J, the junction contained 6 bases not matched to a gene. Germline values: CDR1 SGHRS, CDR2 YFSETQ. There are 14 residues in the CDR3. The CDR3 region has the DNA TGCGCCAGCAGCCCCGGGACAGCAAACAATGAGCAGTTCTTC. Encoded protein: CASSPGTANNEQFF.

The CDR3 loop is CASSIGLAASYNEQFF. CDR3 nucleotides: TGTGCCAGTAGTATCGGGCTAGCGGCCTCCTACAATGAGCAGTTCTTC. V gene TRBV19 combines with J gene TRBJ2-1, with 7 bases identical to TRBD2. V lost 3 bases, J lost 0 bases, and 5 bases stayed unmatched. The CDR3 sequence is 16 residues long. Germline V gene lookup returns CDR1 LNHDA and CDR2 SQIVND (reference sequence). The full variable domain, with the rest looked up from reference TRBV19 and TRBJ2-1, is DGGITQSPKYLFRKEGQNVTLSCEQNLNHDAMYWYRQDPGQGLRLIYYSQIVNDFQKGDIAEGYSVSREKKESFPLTVTSAQKNPTAFYLCASSIGLAASYNEQFFGPGTRLTVL.

This clonotype was observed at least ten times. The chain combines TRBV9 with TRBJ2-7; TRBD1 matches 8 bases. The length of the CDR3 is 15 residues. The V gene's germline CDR1 is SGDLS and CDR2 YYNGEE. After removal of 4 bases from V and 5 bases from J, the junction contained 11 bases not matched to a gene. The CDR3 DNA is TGTGCCAGCAGCAAATCCGGACAGGGTTTCCACGAGCAGTACTTC. It encodes CASSKSGQGFHEQYF.

The chain carries TRBV7-2 and TRBJ1-6; D perhaps matches TRBD1 (6 bases). V lost 5 bases and J 6 bases, leaving 17 bases between the germline ends. The CDR3 loop spans 16 amino acids. Germline CDR1 reads SGHTA; CDR2 reads FQGNSA. The CDR3 coding sequence is TGTGCCAGCAGCCCAGCCTGGACAGCTATTAATTCACCCCTCCACTTT. Encoded protein: CASSPAWTAINSPLHF.

This chain joins TRBV30 and TRBJ1-1; 8 bases align to TRBD1. CDR1 GTSNPN and CDR2 SVGIG come from the germline V gene (reference sequence). This CDR3 contains 13 residues. Germline trimming cut 0 bases from V and 4 bases from J; bases unmatched to any gene: 1. The CDR3 is CAWSVTGGTEAFF. The CDR3 DNA reads as TGTGCCTGGAGTGTAACAGGGGGCACTGAAGCTTTCTTT.

Only a few counts were recorded for this clonotype. This CDR3 reads CATSGGMSTDTQYF. Here the CDR3 DNA reads TGTGCCACCAGTGGGGGAATGAGCACAGATACGCAGTATTTT. This chain joins TRBV24-1 and TRBJ2-3; D remains unclear. Germline V lookup: CDR1 KGHDR, CDR2 SFDVKD. V lost 5 bases, J lost 0 bases, and 8 bases lay in between. The CDR3 length is 14 residues.

The genes are TRBV5-1 and TRBJ2-3; D might be TRBD2 (5 bases). Germline loops: CDR1 SGHRS, CDR2 YFSETQ. V was cut by 0 bases and J by 7 bases, with 9 bases left in between. This CDR3 contains 13 residues. The CDR3 is CASSLGGRNTQYF. The CDR3 bases are TGCGCCAGCAGCTTGGGAGGGCGGAATACGCAGTATTTT. The full variable domain, in which reference TRBV5-1 and TRBJ2-3 provide the parts outside the CDR3, is KAGVTQTPRYLIKTRGQQVTLSCSPISGHRSVSWYQQTPGQGLQFLFEYFSETQRNKGNFPGRFSGRQFSNSRSEMNVSTLELGDSALYLCASSLGGRNTQYFGPGTRLTVL.

This clonotype was observed a few times. The J gene is TRBJ2-5, the V gene TRBV18; D is possibly TRBD2 (5 bases). V was trimmed by 3 bases and J by 4 bases, leaving 18 bases between them. The CDR3 extends over 16 amino acids. Germline V gene data show CDR1 as KGHSH and CDR2 as LQKENI. CDR3 amino acids: CASSPSMVDGGETQYF. CDR3 DNA: TGTGCCAGCTCACCTTCGATGGTGGACGGAGGAGAGACCCAGTACTTC.

This clonotype was seen only a few times. The rearrangement links TRBV6-5 to TRBJ2-6; D unresolved. Germline assignment: CDR1 MNHEY and CDR2 SVGAGI. Between the trimmed V and J ends, which lost 2 bases and 0 bases, there was a span of 5 bases. The CDR3 has 15 amino acids. The CDR3 region is CASSYGFSGANVLTF. The CDR3 DNA reads TGTGCCAGCAGTTACGGGTTCTCTGGGGCCAACGTCCTGACTTTC.

The rearrangement joins TRBV12-3 or TRBV12-4 to TRBJ2-1; tentatively, D is TRBD2 (6 bases). The CDR3 runs to 12 residues. Trimming took 7 bases from V and 9 from J, leaving 13 bases between them. The CDR3 is CASKDGRGEQFF. The CDR3 coding sequence is TGTGCCAGCAAGGACGGGCGGGGTGAGCAGTTCTTC.

Ten or more counts support this clonotype. The V gene is TRBV28, the J gene TRBJ2-7; D remains unclear. This CDR3 spans 11 amino acids. With 6 bases removed from V and 4 bases from J, the gap between germline ends came to 7 bases. Per germline, CDR1 MDHEN and CDR2 SYDVKM. The CDR3 sequence is CASRSNYEQYF. CDR3 bases: TGTGCCAGCAGGTCAAATTACGAGCAGTACTTC.

In regard to this clonotype: One junction end disagrees with the germline gene, perhaps due to a read error. This chain connects TRBV4-1 to TRBJ2-5; D call uncertain. Germline V lookup: CDR1 MGHRA, CDR2 YSYEKL. The CDR3 covers 13 residues. Here the CDR3 reads CASSQVISETQYF. The CDR3 nucleotides are TGCGCCAGCAGTCAAGTAATCTCGGAGACCCAGTACTTC.

J is TRBJ1-2 and V is TRBV9, with D perhaps matching TRBD1 (6 bases). The CDR3 extends over 14 amino acids. CDR1 is SGDLS, CDR2 YYNGEE, per germline. Trimming stripped 0 bases from V and 7 bases from J, with 13 bases between. The CDR3 sequence: CASSVAPTQGGYTF. The CDR3 DNA is TGTGCCAGCAGCGTAGCCCCTACACAGGGTGGCTACACCTTC.